These 27 T cell receptor beta chains originate from one sample sequenced in a study of CD8 T cells in Susac syndrome. When the RNA was reverse transcribed, random hexamers were used with an input of about 0.5 to 1 ug. TCRdb passed the immunoSEQ multiplex PCR reads through MiXCR, listing each CDR3 protein once. In the table there are 150,000 or so distinct CDR3 sequences, roughly 94% of which are singletons. The source material was CD4+ T cells from PBMCs. The receptor set was obtained from a human donor with Susac syndrome.

V and J are TRBV5-6 and TRBJ2-7; the D is unclear. Trimming pared 7 bases from V and 2 bases from J, leaving 19 bases between. The CDR3 is 15 residues long. Germline CDR1 SGHDT, CDR2 YYEEEE. CDR3 protein: CASYVVGGEAYEQYF. Here the CDR3 DNA reads TGTGCCAGCTATGTGGTGGGCGGAGAAGCCTACGAGCAGTACTTC.

The chain carries TRBV28 and TRBJ2-5; perhaps TRBD1 as D (6 bases). V lost 2 bases and J lost 5, with 12 bases in between. CDR3 length: 14 amino acids. Per germline, CDR1 MDHEN and CDR2 SYDVKM. CDR3 protein: CASSLPGHGETQYF. The CDR3 DNA reads TGTGCCAGCAGTTTACCGGGACATGGGGAGACCCAGTACTTC.

This sequence joins TRBV7-9 and TRBJ2-1; 11 bases map to TRBD2. CDR1 is SEHNR and CDR2 is FQNEAQ in the germline V gene (reference sequence). The V segment lost 5 bases and the J segment 4 bases; nucleotides outside the gene matches: 4. The CDR3 extends over 15 amino acids. CDR3 protein: CASSRTSGQYNEQFF. CDR3 coding DNA: TGTGCCAGCAGCCGGACTAGCGGGCAATACAATGAGCAGTTCTTC. The full variable domain, its missing parts supplied by reference TRBV7-9 and TRBJ2-1, is DTGVSQNPRHKITKRGQNVTFRCDPISEHNRLYWYRQTLGQGPEFLTYFQNEAQLEKSRLLSDRFSAERPKGSFSTLEIQRTEQGDSAMYLCASSRTSGQYNEQFFGPGTRLTVL.

The chain joins TRBV1 to TRBJ1-5. TRBV1 is marked as a pseudogene. This CDR3 comprises 14 residues. The CDR3 spells CTSRGDGGNQPQHF. Written as DNA, the CDR3 is TGCACCAGCAGGGGGGACGGCGGCAATCAGCCCCAGCATTTT.

The V and J genes are TRBV28 and TRBJ1-2, with a tentative D call TRBD1 (5 bases). This CDR3 comprises 12 residues. Germline values: CDR1 MDHEN, CDR2 SYDVKM. The germline V and J ends were trimmed by 4 bases and 6 bases, with 9 bases remaining between them. In DNA, the CDR3 is TGTGCCAGCAGTTGGGGACTGAATGGCTACACCTTC. It codes for CASSWGLNGYTF.

Comments on this clonotype: One junction end disagrees with the germline gene, perhaps due to a read error. The chain couples TRBV28 to TRBJ1-2; no definite D call. CDR3 size: 15 residues. The germline gives CDR1 MDHEN, CDR2 SYDVKM. The DNA for the CDR3 is TGTGCCAGCAGTTTCTCCTTGACCACGACCAATATCATGGCCTTC. Encoded protein: CASSFSLTTTNIMAF.

The chain has TRBV7-2 and TRBJ2-3; 14 nucleotides align to TRBD2. CDR3 length: 15 amino acids. The junction had 6 bases not matched to a gene; V was cut back by 5 bases and J by 8 bases. Germline-derived CDR1 and CDR2 are SGHTA and FQGNSA. The CDR3 spells CASSPGTSGSATQYF. The CDR3 region has the DNA TGTGCCAGCAGCCCGGGGACTAGCGGGAGCGCTACGCAGTATTTT. The full variable domain, with the rest looked up from reference TRBV7-2 and TRBJ2-3, is GAGVSQSPSNKVTEKGKDVELRCDPISGHTALYWYRQSLGQGLEFLIYFQGNSAPDKSGLPSDRFSAERTGGSVSTLTIQRTQQEDSAVYLCASSPGTSGSATQYFGPGTRLTVL.

The chain has TRBV19 and TRBJ1-2, with 9 bases aligning to TRBD1. Per the germline V gene, CDR1 is LNHDA and CDR2 is SQIVND (reference sequence). V dropped 7 bases and J dropped 4; count of bases not matched to a gene: 10. The CDR3 totals 15 residues. CDR3 DNA: TGTGCCAGTACTACCGGGACAGGGAATGGCTATGGCTACACCTTC. As protein: CASTTGTGNGYGYTF.

This clonotype has only a few counts. This sequence joins TRBV18 and TRBJ2-5; no definite D call. Germline loops: CDR1 KGHSH, CDR2 LQKENI. This CDR3 has 11 residues. V lost 2 bases to trimming and J lost 5 bases, with 3 bases between them. The CDR3 DNA sequence: TGTGCCAGCTCACCAGAGGAGACCCAGTACTTC. This translates into CASSPEETQYF.

The chain joins TRBV5-4 to TRBJ1-2; a possible D gene is TRBD1 (6 bases). The CDR3 extends over 14 amino acids. The V end was cut by 4 bases, the J end by 2 bases, with 12 bases between. Germline CDR1 reads SGHNT; CDR2 reads YYREEE (reference sequence). In DNA, the CDR3 is TGTGCCAGCAGCCTACGACAGGAAAACTATGGCTACACCTTC. Residues: CASSLRQENYGYTF.

The chain carries TRBV9 and TRBJ1-6; 8 bases are shared with TRBD1. The trim removed 5 bases at V and 13 bases at J, leaving 11 bases unmatched. Germline loops: CDR1 SGDLS, CDR2 YYNGEE. This CDR3 has 14 residues. CDR3 sequence: CASRGTGERGPLHF. The CDR3 DNA sequence: TGTGCCAGCAGGGGGACAGGCGAACGAGGGCCCCTCCACTTT. Variable domain in full (rest from reference TRBV9 and TRBJ1-6): DSGVTQTPKHLITATGQRVTLRCSPRSGDLSVYWYQQSLDQGLQFLIQYYNGEERAKGNILERFSAQQFPDLHSELNLSSLELGDSALYFCASRGTGERGPLHFGNGTRLTVT.

The rearrangement uses TRBV18 and TRBJ2-3; D is unresolved. V lost 5 bases and J lost 2, with 11 bases in between. Germline V gene lookup returns CDR1 KGHSH and CDR2 LQKENI. The CDR3 is made up of 14 amino acids. CDR3 coding DNA: TGTGCCAGCTCAGGGCAGCTGAACACAGATACGCAGTATTTT. Translating it yields CASSGQLNTDTQYF.

CDR3 protein: CASSPPGQSNYGYTF. The CDR3 DNA sequence: TGTGCCAGCTCACCACCGGGACAGAGTAACTATGGCTACACCTTC. The gene calls are TRBV18 and TRBJ1-2; 7 nucleotides align to TRBD1. The V gene end was trimmed by 0 bases and the J gene end by 1 base; junction bases not matched to a gene: 2. This CDR3 has 15 amino acids. Germline loops: CDR1 KGHSH, CDR2 LQKENI.

The gene calls are TRBV20-1 and TRBJ2-7; TRBD1 matches 8 bases. The CDR3 spans 13 residues. Germline V gives CDR1 DFQATT, CDR2 SNEGSKA (reference sequence). V shed 3 bases and J 5 bases; nucleotides not matched to a gene: 6. CDR3 sequence reads: CSASRQGNHEQYF. The CDR3, as DNA: TGCAGTGCTAGTCGACAGGGGAACCACGAGCAGTACTTC.

This clonotype has only one observation. The chain employs TRBV4-1 and TRBJ2-3; 8 nucleotides align to TRBD1. The germline V gene has CDR1 MGHRA and CDR2 YSYEKL. Unmatched junction bases numbered 8, after V lost 0 bases and J lost 6 bases. This CDR3 has 16 amino acids. The CDR3 spells CASSQDSWQGADTQYF. The CDR3, as DNA: TGCGCCAGCAGCCAAGATAGCTGGCAGGGGGCGGATACGCAGTATTTT.

The chain links TRBV15 to TRBJ2-6, with 11 bases matching TRBD1. From germline, CDR1 is LNHNV and CDR2 YYDKDF (reference sequence). Germline trimming cut 0 bases from V and 3 bases from J; bases unmatched to any gene: 7. This CDR3 is 19 amino acids long. CDR3 sequence (DNA): TGTGCCACCAGCAGAGAATCGGACAGGGGGCGCTTTGGGGCCAACGTCCTGACTTTC. Translating it yields CATSRESDRGRFGANVLTF. Full variable domain (outside the CDR3, taken from reference TRBV15 and TRBJ2-6): DAMVIQNPRYQVTQFGKPVTLSCSQTLNHNVMYWYQQKSSQAPKLLFHYYDKDFNNEADTPDNFQSRRPNTSFCFLDIRSPGLGDTAMYLCATSRESDRGRFGANVLTFGAGSRLTVL.

This clonotype has just a few counts. J is TRBJ2-5 and V is TRBV5-1; a weak D match, TRBD1 (5 bases). CDR3 size: 12 residues. Germline lookup yields CDR1 SGHRS and CDR2 YFSETQ. V was cut by 0 bases and J by 5 bases, with 5 bases left in between. The CDR3 reads CASSLEGETQYF. Here the CDR3 DNA reads TGCGCCAGCAGCTTGGAGGGGGAGACCCAGTACTTC. The full variable domain, completed using reference TRBV5-1 and TRBJ2-5, is KAGVTQTPRYLIKTRGQQVTLSCSPISGHRSVSWYQQTPGQGLQFLFEYFSETQRNKGNFPGRFSGRQFSNSRSEMNVSTLELGDSALYLCASSLEGETQYFGPGTRLLVL.

The rearrangement uses TRBV30 and TRBJ2-7; TRBD1 matches 10 bases. Germline V gene sequence: CDR1 GTSNPN, CDR2 SVGIG (reference sequence). The CDR3 is made up of 14 amino acids. Germline trimming cut 2 bases from V and 3 bases from J; bases unmatched to any gene: 4. The DNA for the CDR3 is TGTGCCTGGAGTAGTTGGGACAGGGGCTACGAGCAGTACTTC. Amino acid sequence: CAWSSWDRGYEQYF.

The genes are TRBV2 and TRBJ2-7, with D perhaps assigned TRBD1 or TRBD2 (6 bases each). This CDR3 has 14 amino acids. The V end was cut by 4 bases, the J end by 2 bases, with 12 bases between. CDR1 SNHLY and CDR2 FYNNEI come from the germline V gene. The CDR3 region has the DNA TGTGCCAGCAGTGGGGCGGGGACACCCTACGAGCAGTACTTC. The encoded protein is CASSGAGTPYEQYF.

The chain links TRBV4-1 to TRBJ2-7; TRBD2 matches at 12 bases. Germline CDR1 is MGHRA and CDR2 is YSYEKL. The CDR3 sequence is 15 residues long. The junction had 2 bases not matched to a gene; V was cut back by 4 bases and J by 1 base. In nucleotides, the CDR3 is TGCGCCAGCAGCCTGGGACTAGCGGGTTCCTACGAGCAGTACTTC. It encodes CASSLGLAGSYEQYF.

The chain uses TRBV19 and TRBJ2-2; possible D gene TRBD2, 5 bases. Trimming pared 8 bases from V and 7 bases from J, leaving 20 bases between. The CDR3 is 15 residues long. Germline CDR1 is LNHDA and CDR2 is SQIVND (reference sequence). The CDR3 here is CASGRDSATLGELFF. CDR3 sequence (DNA): TGTGCCAGTGGGAGAGATAGCGCAACACTCGGGGAGCTGTTTTTT.

The V call is TRBV29-1, the J call TRBJ1-2, with D tentatively TRBD1 (5 bases). Germline-derived CDR1 and CDR2 are SQVTM and ANQGSEA. V shed 7 bases and J shed 2 bases, with 14 bases lying between them. The CDR3 spans 13 residues. In DNA, the CDR3 is TGCAGCGCCGCCGGGACTCAAAACTATGGCTACACCTTC. Protein product: CSAAGTQNYGYTF.

The chain joins TRBV12-3 or TRBV12-4 to TRBJ1-1, with TRBD1 matching 8 bases. The CDR3 totals 14 residues. J gave up 6 bases and V 4 bases, and 7 bases lay outside the gene matches. CDR3 in amino acids: CASSSGQGGSEAFF. The CDR3 DNA follows: TGTGCCAGCAGTTCTGGACAGGGTGGGTCTGAAGCTTTCTTT.

This chain uses TRBV12-3 or TRBV12-4 with TRBJ2-5; the D gene is possibly TRBD1 (5 bases). The length of the CDR3 is 15 residues. Deletions cut 6 bases from V and 4 bases from J, with 18 bases between. CDR3 sequence: CASSIPHVGPETQYF. CDR3 in DNA: TGTGCCAGCAGCATCCCGCATGTGGGGCCAGAGACCCAGTACTTC.

V gene TRBV7-2 combines with J gene TRBJ2-3, with TRBD2 identical over 11 bases. The V gene's germline CDR1 is SGHTA and CDR2 FQGNSA. V trimming: 6 bases; J trimming: 3 bases; junction bases outside the gene matches: 2. The CDR3 is made up of 14 amino acids. The CDR3 region has the DNA TGTGCCAGCAGAGTAGCGGGAGGGACAGATACGCAGTATTTT. It translates to CASRVAGGTDTQYF.

The V call is TRBV30, the J call TRBJ1-1; D is ambiguous. This CDR3 region has 14 residues. The germline V gene has CDR1 GTSNPN and CDR2 SVGIG (reference sequence). Trimming took off 1 base at V and 0 bases at J, with 9 bases between the two ends. The CDR3 bases are TGTGCCTGGAGTGCCAAAAGGATGAACACTGAAGCTTTCTTT. Translation: CAWSAKRMNTEAFF.

The chain joins TRBV7-9 to TRBJ1-1; D is ambiguous. The CDR3 covers 13 residues. From germline, CDR1 is SEHNR and CDR2 FQNEAQ (reference sequence). The V gene lost 5 bases and the J gene lost 6 bases, with 13 bases spanning the gap. In DNA, the CDR3 is TGTGCCAGCAGCCTATCCCAGTGGTCTGAAGCTTTCTTT. Translated: CASSLSQWSEAFF.